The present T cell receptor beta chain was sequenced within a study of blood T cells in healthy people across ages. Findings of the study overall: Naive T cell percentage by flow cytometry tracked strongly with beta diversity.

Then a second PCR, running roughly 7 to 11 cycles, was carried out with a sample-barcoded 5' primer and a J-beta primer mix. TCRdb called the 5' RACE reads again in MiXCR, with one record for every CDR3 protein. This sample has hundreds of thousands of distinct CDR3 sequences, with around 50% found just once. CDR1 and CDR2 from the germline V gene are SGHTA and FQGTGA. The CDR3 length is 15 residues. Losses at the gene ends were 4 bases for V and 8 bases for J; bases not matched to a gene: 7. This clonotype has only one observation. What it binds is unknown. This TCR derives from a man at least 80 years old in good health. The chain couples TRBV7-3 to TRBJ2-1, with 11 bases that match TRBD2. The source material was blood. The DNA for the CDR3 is TGTGCCAGCAGCTCCCGTAGCGGGGGGGCATATGAGCAGTTCTTC. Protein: CASSSRSGGAYEQFF.